This T cell receptor (beta chain) was recovered during a study of response to subunit inactivated influenza vaccine (dated by TCRdb to about 2018). Describing the broader study: Deep quantitative T cell receptor repertoire profiling was used in the study to track responses to a trivalent subunit inactivated influenza vaccine. The full study reports these points: According to the authors, only a limited number of new T cells may be recruited by each seasonal influenza vaccination.

Library method: RT-PCR. The sample was run on an Illumina HiSeq 2500. TCRdb trimmed public reads at Q25 via fastp, called clones via MiXCR and kept in-frame beta chains. Under each unique CDR3 protein, matching rows form one entry showing the most common genes and DNA. The sample table lists about 540,000 distinct CDR3 sequences, 12% to 15% of them with a count of one. The top ten hold 11% of the sample. The table lists this clonotype with a few counts. The clone's antigen remains unknown. No per-base quality is available; no much larger clone lies one base away. The CDR3 spans 17 residues, from the cysteine through the phenylalanine. Solely the CDR3 DNA is kept, with 51 bases framed from the first base. CDR1 SGHTA and CDR2 FQGNSA were looked up in the germline V gene. Trimming removed 1 base from V and 1 base from J; the gene matches leave 7 bases unexplained.

The sample consisted of PBMCs from blood, taken approximately 13 days after vaccination. This receptor was obtained from a man aged 45 to 65 who received an inactivated influenza vaccine. Donor details come from another sample of the same person, matched by shared clones. Rearrangement joined TRBV7-2 to TRBJ2-7, and 10 junctional nucleotides match TRBD2. The CDR3 region reads CASSLGLAGVDSYEQYF. The DNA reads TGTGCCAGCAGCTTAGGGCTAGCGGGAGTGGATTCCTACGAGCAGTACTTC.